The 18 T cell receptor beta chains below come from one sample, sequenced in a study of cytomegalovirus exposure and HLA in healthy donors. Only in-frame clones appear in the TCRdb table, and some are missing; sequencing was by immunoSEQ multiplex PCR. This table holds about 200,000 clones, about 86% found once. The sequenced sample consisted of PBMCs. Receptors originate from a woman aged 18-29 years in good health and CMV-seronegative.

This clone was detected a few times. This rearrangement joins TRBV5-1 to TRBJ1-2; D is unclear. V gave up 2 bases and J gave up 6 bases, with 11 bases separating them. CDR1 is SGHRS and CDR2 is YFSETQ in the germline V gene. The CDR3 length is 13 residues. In nucleotides, the CDR3 is TGCGCCAGCAGCTTAAATAGCCGAGATGGCTACACCTTC. It specifies CASSLNSRDGYTF.

J is TRBJ2-7 and V is TRBV28; 11 bases map to TRBD2. Germline assignment: CDR1 MDHEN and CDR2 SYDVKM. J gave up 7 bases and V 7 bases, and 15 bases lay outside the gene matches. This CDR3 comprises 16 residues. The CDR3 spells CASIASGRTQGGEQYF. Here the CDR3 DNA reads TGTGCCAGCATTGCTAGCGGGAGGACCCAAGGTGGAGAGCAGTACTTC.

The chain links TRBV7-2 to TRBJ2-7; 8 bases fit TRBD2. Germline V lookup: CDR1 SGHTA, CDR2 FQGNSA. The trim removed 5 bases at V and 5 bases at J, leaving 11 bases unmatched. The CDR3 loop spans 15 amino acids. In DNA form, the CDR3 reads TGTGCCAGCAGCCCAGGGCGGGAGGCGTCCCACGAGCAGTACTTC. Encoded protein: CASSPGREASHEQYF.

This chain uses TRBV5-4 with TRBJ2-1, with 9 positions matching TRBD2. Germline loops: CDR1 SGHNT, CDR2 YYREEE (reference sequence). CDR3 length: 13 residues. V lost 0 bases and J lost 9; bases outside the gene matches: 1. The DNA of the CDR3 is TGTGCCAGCAGCTTGGCGACTAGCGGTGAGCAGTTCTTC. This encodes CASSLATSGEQFF. The full variable domain, its missing parts supplied by reference TRBV5-4 and TRBJ2-1, is ETGVTQSPTHLIKTRGQQVTLRCSSQSGHNTVSWYQQALGQGPQFIFQYYREEENGRGNFPPRFSGLQFPNYSSELNVNALELDDSALYLCASSLATSGEQFFGPGTRLTVL.

The chain links TRBV5-4 to TRBJ2-7, with 10 bases matching TRBD2. CDR3 length equals 14 residues. Trimming cost V 3 bases and J 3 bases; bases outside gene matches: 3. The germline V gene has CDR1 SGHNT and CDR2 YYREEE (reference sequence). The CDR3 DNA follows: TGTGCCAGCAGCTACCTAGCGGGAGACTACGAGCAGTACTTC. Protein: CASSYLAGDYEQYF.

The CDR3 here is CASSAALDSEAFF. CDR3 DNA sequence: TGCGCCAGCAGCGCGGCCCTGGACAGTGAAGCTTTCTTT. The gene calls are TRBV10-2 and TRBJ1-1, with D perhaps matching TRBD1 (6 bases). Per the germline V gene, CDR1 is WSHSY and CDR2 is SAAADI. Trimming stripped 6 bases from V and 7 bases from J, with 15 bases between. CDR3 length equals 13 residues.

This chain joins TRBV6-1 and TRBJ1-2; tentatively, D is TRBD1 (5 bases). Germline V gives CDR1 MNHNS, CDR2 SASEGT. This CDR3 contains 14 residues. V was trimmed by 6 bases and J by 4 bases, leaving 15 bases between them. CDR3 region: CASRRTGEAYGYTF. CDR3 nucleotide sequence: TGTGCCAGCAGACGGACGGGGGAGGCCTATGGCTACACCTTC.

The chain recombines TRBV6-1 with TRBJ2-2; a weak D match, TRBD1 (7 bases). This CDR3 comprises 16 residues. Per the germline V gene, CDR1 is MNHNS and CDR2 is SASEGT. V gave up 4 bases and J gave up 3 bases, with 15 bases separating them. CDR3 region: CASSGGTVVDTGELFF. The CDR3 DNA follows: TGTGCCAGCAGTGGCGGGACAGTAGTTGACACCGGGGAGCTGTTTTTT.

The V and J genes are TRBV19 and TRBJ1-5; D ambiguous. CDR1 LNHDA and CDR2 SQIVND come from the germline V gene (reference sequence). The CDR3 runs 12 residues. The V gene lost 5 bases and the J gene lost 5 bases, with 7 bases spanning the gap. This CDR3 reads CASSLLYQPQHF. For the CDR3, the DNA is TGTGCCAGTAGTTTACTTTATCAGCCCCAGCATTTT.

The V call is TRBV13, the J call TRBJ2-7, with D perhaps matching TRBD2 (5 bases). CDR3 length: 14 residues. Germline V gene data show CDR1 as PRHDT and CDR2 as FYEKMQ (reference sequence). V lost 0 bases and J lost 1, with 7 bases in between. CDR3: CASSLGSGSYEQYF. The DNA for the CDR3 is TGTGCCAGCAGCTTAGGGTCGGGGTCCTACGAGCAGTACTTC.

CDR3 sequence (DNA): TGCGCCAGCAGCTTGGAAAGGTTGGGAGGCGGGGAGCAGTTCTTC. Protein sequence: CASSLERLGGGEQFF. V and J are TRBV5-1 and TRBJ2-1; the D gene is possibly TRBD2 (6 bases). The germline gives CDR1 SGHRS, CDR2 YFSETQ. The CDR3 length is 15 residues. V shed 0 bases and J shed 10 bases, with 17 bases lying between them.

The chain joins TRBV29-1 to TRBJ2-7, with 8 nucleotides matching TRBD2. The CDR3 consists of 14 residues. The germline V gene has CDR1 SQVTM and CDR2 ANQGSEA. Trimming cost V 6 bases and J 8 bases; bases outside gene matches: 15. CDR3 nucleotide sequence: TGCAGCGTGGGCGGGGGGAACCCCAATGGGAAGCAGTACTTC. Encoded protein: CSVGGGNPNGKQYF.

This clone was observed a handful of times. The rearrangement joins TRBV30 to TRBJ2-7; possible D gene TRBD2, 6 bases. The CDR3 spans 12 residues. The germline V and J ends were trimmed by 3 bases and 5 bases, with 11 bases remaining between them. Germline values: CDR1 GTSNPN, CDR2 SVGIG (reference sequence). The DNA for the CDR3 is TGTGCCTGGAGAATGACTAGACACGAGCAGTACTTC. This sequence encodes CAWRMTRHEQYF.

The chain recombines TRBV27 with TRBJ2-3; D is unresolved. The CDR3 is 16 amino acids. Germline values: CDR1 MNHEY, CDR2 SMNVEV (reference sequence). V lost 0 bases, J lost 0 bases, and 10 bases lay in between. The CDR3 region has the DNA TGTGCCAGCAGTTTATCCGGCAGGATCAGCACAGATACGCAGTATTTT. Encoded protein: CASSLSGRISTDTQYF.

Worth noting for this clone: This same CDR3 is encoded by further DNA sequences in the sample. V and J are TRBV9 and TRBJ1-1, with no clear D. Trimming pared 0 bases from V and 4 bases from J, leaving 13 bases between. Germline CDR1 SGDLS, CDR2 YYNGEE. The CDR3 has 15 amino acids. CDR3 sequence reads: CASSVEGGLVTEAFF. The CDR3 DNA is TGTGCCAGCAGCGTAGAGGGAGGGTTGGTCACTGAAGCTTTCTTT.

This rearrangement joins TRBV19 to TRBJ2-7; TRBD2 aligns across 8 bases. J lost 7 bases, V lost 0 bases, and 14 bases had no gene match. The CDR3 length is 17 residues. Germline V gives CDR1 LNHDA, CDR2 SQIVND (reference sequence). DNA of the CDR3: TGTGCCAGTAGTATAGAGTGGAGCGGGAGCGGCTCCAAGGAGCAGTACTTC. Translated: CASSIEWSGSGSKEQYF.

The chain joins TRBV27 to TRBJ2-7; no clear D. The CDR3 is made up of 13 amino acids. Trimming shortened V by 6 bases and J by 3 bases, and 12 bases separated the two germline ends. Germline CDR1 MNHEY, CDR2 SMNVEV (reference sequence). CDR3 sequence reads: CASSISLDYEQYF. The CDR3 coding sequence is TGTGCCAGCAGCATTTCACTCGACTACGAGCAGTACTTC.

V usage is TRBV28 and J usage is TRBJ1-2, with D tentatively TRBD1 (5 bases). The CDR3 contains 17 residues. The V end lost 3 bases, the J end lost 7 bases, and 24 bases lay between the germline ends. Germline V gene sequence: CDR1 MDHEN, CDR2 SYDVKM. This CDR3 is CASSFLLTGQGDGGYTF. CDR3 sequence (DNA): TGTGCCAGCAGTTTTCTTCTGACCGGCCAGGGTGATGGTGGCTACACCTTC.